This T cell receptor beta chain was identified in a study of blood T cells in healthy people across ages. A second PCR of about 6 to 12 cycles used a sample-barcoded 5' primer and a J-beta primer mix. TCRdb fed the 5' RACE reads into MiXCR, producing one record per CDR3 protein. The data show some 700,000 distinct CDR3 sequences, around 40% seen once. The CDR3 consists of 12 residues. Trimming removed 6 bases from V and 6 bases from J, with 10 bases in between. This clonotype has just a few counts. The sample taken for sequencing was blood. This TCR derives from a woman aged 55-70 years in good health. V is TRBV12-3 or TRBV12-4 and J is TRBJ2-3; D uncertain. CDR3 protein: CASSPLLDTQYF. CDR3 sequence (DNA): TGTGCCAGCAGCCCTTTATTGGATACGCAGTATTTT.